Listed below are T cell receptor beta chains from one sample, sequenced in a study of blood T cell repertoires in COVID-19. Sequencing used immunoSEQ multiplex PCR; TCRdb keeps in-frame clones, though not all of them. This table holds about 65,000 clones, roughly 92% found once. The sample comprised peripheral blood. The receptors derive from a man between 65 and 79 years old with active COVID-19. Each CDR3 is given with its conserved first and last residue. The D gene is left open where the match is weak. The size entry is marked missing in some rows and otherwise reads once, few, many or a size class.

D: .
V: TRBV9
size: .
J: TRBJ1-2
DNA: TGTGCCAGCAGCGGGGAGGAGAGTGGCTACACCTTC
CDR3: CASSGEESGYTF

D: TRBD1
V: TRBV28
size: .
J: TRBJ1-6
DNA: TGTGCCAGCAGTCCTGGACAGGGCAGGTCACCCCTCCACTTT
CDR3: CASSPGQGRSPLHF

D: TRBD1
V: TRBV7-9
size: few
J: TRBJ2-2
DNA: TGTGCCAGCAGACTAGGGACAGGCTATACGAACACCGGGGAGCTGTTTTTT
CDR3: CASRLGTGYTNTGELFF

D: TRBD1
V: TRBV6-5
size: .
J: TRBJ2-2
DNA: TGTGCCAGTCGGACAGGGGGTCCCGGGGAGCTGTTTTTT
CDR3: CASRTGGPGELFF

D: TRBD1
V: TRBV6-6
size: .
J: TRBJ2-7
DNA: TGTGCCAGCATTGGACAGGGGCTTGTTGGCGAGCAGTACTTC
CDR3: CASIGQGLVGEQYF

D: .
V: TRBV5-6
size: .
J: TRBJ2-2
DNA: TGTGCCAGCAGCTTGTTGAGCAGGGGTTATGCCGGGGAGCTGTTTTTT
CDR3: CASSLLSRGYAGELFF

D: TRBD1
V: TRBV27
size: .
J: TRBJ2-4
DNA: TGTGCCAGCAGAAGAACAGGGGTCCCGGGTGGAAACATTCAGTACTTC
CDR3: CASRRTGVPGGNIQYF

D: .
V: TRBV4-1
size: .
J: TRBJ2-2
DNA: TGCGCCAGCAGCCAAGACAGGGGAATCGGGGAGCTGTTTTTT
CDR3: CASSQDRGIGELFF

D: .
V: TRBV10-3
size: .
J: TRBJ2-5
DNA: TGTGCCATAGGAGGAGAGACCCAGTACTTC
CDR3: CAIGGETQYF

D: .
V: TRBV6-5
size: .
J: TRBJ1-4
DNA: TGTGCCAGCAGCATGGACCGGACAGTTAATGAAAAACTGTTTTTT
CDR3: CASSMDRTVNEKLFF

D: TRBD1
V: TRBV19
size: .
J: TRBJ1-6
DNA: TGTGCCAGTGAACCGGGACAGGCGAACTCCAGAGATTCACCCCTCCACTTT
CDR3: CASEPGQANSRDSPLHF

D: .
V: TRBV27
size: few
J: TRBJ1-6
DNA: TGTGCCAGCAGTCCCTTTAATTCACCCCTCCACTTT
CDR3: CASSPFNSPLHF

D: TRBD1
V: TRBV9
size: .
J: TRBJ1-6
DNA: TGTGCCAGCAGCCCCGGGACAGGGGGTAATTCACCCCTCCACTTT
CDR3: CASSPGTGGNSPLHF

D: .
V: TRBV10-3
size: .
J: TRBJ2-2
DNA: TGTGCCATCAGTGATGTAGGGGTGAAGCCCGGGGAGCTGTTTTTT
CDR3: CAISDVGVKPGELFF

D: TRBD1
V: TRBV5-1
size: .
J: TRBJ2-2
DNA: TGCGCCAGCAGCGGGACAGGGGGATTTGGCACCGGGGAGCTGTTTTTT
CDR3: CASSGTGGFGTGELFF